These T cell receptor beta chains were read from a single sample in a study of OX40 agonist ivuxolimab in advanced cancers. Produced via immunoSEQ multiplex PCR; TCRdb's table is partial and in-frame only. This sample has about 74,000 clones, with almost 85% found just once. Sequenced material: CD4+ or CD8+ T cells sorted from blood, taken in a trial of the OX40 agonist ivuxolimab. Receptors were obtained from an adult with an advanced solid tumor such as melanoma, head and neck, liver or kidney cancer. The CDR3 runs from the conserved cysteine through the conserved F or W. A D gene is named only where the DNA matches it firmly. Clone sizes are given selectively: once, few, many, or a class where the clone is expanded.

>-|TRBJ2-5|TRBV7-9|-
TGTGCCAGCGGCAGAGGTCGGGAGACCCAGTACTTC
CASGRGRETQYF
>-|TRBJ1-2|TRBV10-2|-
TGCGCCAGCAGTCGGGAAGGGAGCTACACCTTC
CASSREGSYTF
>-|TRBJ2-7|TRBV5-1|-
TGCGCCAGCAGCTTGGAGGCGGGATCGTCCTACGAGCAGTACTTC
CASSLEAGSSYEQYF
>-|TRBJ2-5|TRBV19|-
TGTGCCAGTAGTCGGGTAGCCCAGGGAAGCGAGACCCAGTACTTC
CASSRVAQGSETQYF
>-|TRBJ2-1|TRBV7-9|TRBD1
TGTGCCAGCAGCGGGACAGGCTGGAACAATGAGCAGTTCTTC
CASSGTGWNNEQFF
>-|TRBJ1-1|TRBV4-1|-
TGCGCCAGCAGCCAGTCGCGAAGCGGGGCCAACACTGAAGCTTTCTTT
CASSQSRSGANTEAFF
>-|TRBJ1-4|TRBV4-3|-
TGCGCCAGCAGCCAAACGATTGGTGCAACTAATGAAAAACTGTTTTTT
CASSQTIGATNEKLFF
>once|TRBJ2-2|TRBV6-5|TRBD1
TGTGCCAGCAGACCCGACAGGGGGCTGGGGGGGGAGCTGTTTTTT
CASRPDRGLGGELFF
>once|TRBJ2-7|TRBV6-5|TRBD2
TGTGCCAGCAGGGTATGGACTAGCGGGACCTACGAGCAGTACTTC
CASRVWTSGTYEQYF
>-|TRBJ1-1|TRBV6-4|TRBD1
TGTGCCAGCAGTGCCGGGACAGCCAGCCAAGCTTTCTTT
CASSAGTASQAFF
>-|TRBJ2-5|TRBV18|-
TGTGCCAGCTCACAAGCGGACCAAGAGACCCAGTACTTC
CASSQADQETQYF
>-|TRBJ2-4|TRBV18|-
TGTGCCAGCTTGTACGGGTCGGAAAACATTCAGTACTTC
CASLYGSENIQYF
>-|TRBJ2-7|TRBV7-2|TRBD2
TGTGCCAGCAGCCCTACCGGACTAGCGGGGGATACGTACTTC
CASSPTGLAGDTYF
>few|TRBJ1-2|TRBV19|TRBD1
TGTGCCAGTAGTCGGACAGGCGCCTATGGCTACACCTTC
CASSRTGAYGYTF
>-|TRBJ2-5|TRBV5-1|-
TGCGCCAGCAGGGGAACAGGGCGGGGTGAAGAGACCCAGTACTTC
CASRGTGRGEETQYF
>-|TRBJ1-4|TRBV2|-
TGTGCCAGCAAGCGGGAAGGGGCGACTAATGAAAAACTGTTTTTT
CASKREGATNEKLFF
>-|TRBJ2-3|TRBV10-3|TRBD2
TGTGCCATCTCGGGACTAGCGGATTCAGATACGCAGTATTTT
CAISGLADSDTQYF
>-|TRBJ1-5|TRBV28|-
TGTGCCAGCAGTTTTATGAGGAGGGGAGGGCAAAGCAATCAGCCCCAGCATTTT
CASSFMRRGGQSNQPQHF
>once|TRBJ2-5|TRBV5-1|-
TGCGCCAGCAGCTTGGGGCAGATACAAGAGACCCAGTACTTC
CASSLGQIQETQYF
>-|TRBJ2-5|TRBV6-5|TRBD2
TGTGCCAGCAGGGGGGGGAGAGAGACCCAGTACTTC
CASRGGRETQYF
>-|TRBJ1-4|TRBV6-6|-
TGTGCCAGCAGCGCAGGGGTTAATGAAAAACTGTTTTTT
CASSAGVNEKLFF
>-|TRBJ2-6|TRBV18|-
TGTGCCAGCTCAGTCGTCAACTCTGGGGCCAACGTCCTGACTTTC
CASSVVNSGANVLTF